This T cell receptor beta chain came from a study of beta chain features in type 1 diabetes. Purities over 98% were achieved in all sorted populations. CDR1 is GTSNPN, CDR2 SVGIG, per germline (reference sequence). V was trimmed by 2 bases and J by 12 bases, leaving 13 bases between them. This CDR3 contains 11 residues. Study-wide results and caveats: TCRB CDR3s were moderately but significantly shorter in Type 1 diabetes patients in all four CD4+ subsets.

This clone has at least ten counts. Its cognate antigen is unknown. Expressed TCRB transcripts were sequenced, since all the RNA that had been isolated was reverse transcribed. Sequencing used immunoSEQ multiplex PCR; TCRdb keeps in-frame clones, though not all of them. The sample lists roughly 100,000 clones, under 30% seen once, with more than 0.45% in the top ten. Sequenced sample: central memory CD4+ T cells from blood. This chain links TRBV30 with TRBJ1-2, with D perhaps matching TRBD1 (5 bases). This receptor was taken from a woman aged 18 to 35 with type 1 diabetes. DNA of the CDR3: TGTGCCTGGAGTCAACGGGACTATAACACCTTC. This codes for CAWSQRDYNTF.